This T cell receptor beta chain was observed in a study of CD8 T cells in Susac syndrome. The RNA, about 0.45 to 1 ug, was put through reverse transcription using random hexamers. Amplification of TCR beta CDR3 used immunoSEQ multiplex PCR across 54 Vbeta and 13 Jbeta. TCRdb used MiXCR to reprocess the immunoSEQ multiplex PCR reads, holding one entry per CDR3 protein. The data contain 200,000 or so distinct CDR3 sequences, about 93% of them singletons. In the case of this clonotype: Its antigen is unknown.

TCR beta was sequenced from blood CD8+ and CD4+ T cells. Study results and limitations: The study conceded that relatively few individuals underwent its TCR sequencing and HLA analysis.

CDR1 is SEHNR, CDR2 FQNEAQ, per germline (reference sequence). CDR3 length: 16 residues. V trimming: 5 bases; J trimming: 2 bases; junction bases outside the gene matches: 10. The sample was CD8+ T cells from PBMCs. The chain joins TRBV7-9 to TRBJ2-3; 7 nucleotides agree with TRBD1. The clonotype comes from a human donor with multiple sclerosis. CDR3 coding DNA: TGTGCCAGCAGCCCCCGGGACAGCTCCGTCACAGATACGCAGTATTTT. Translated, it gives CASSPRDSSVTDTQYF. The full variable domain, completed using reference TRBV7-9 and TRBJ2-3, is DTGVSQNPRHKITKRGQNVTFRCDPISEHNRLYWYRQTLGQGPEFLTYFQNEAQLEKSRLLSDRFSAERPKGSFSTLEIQRTEQGDSAMYLCASSPRDSSVTDTQYFGPGTRLTVL.